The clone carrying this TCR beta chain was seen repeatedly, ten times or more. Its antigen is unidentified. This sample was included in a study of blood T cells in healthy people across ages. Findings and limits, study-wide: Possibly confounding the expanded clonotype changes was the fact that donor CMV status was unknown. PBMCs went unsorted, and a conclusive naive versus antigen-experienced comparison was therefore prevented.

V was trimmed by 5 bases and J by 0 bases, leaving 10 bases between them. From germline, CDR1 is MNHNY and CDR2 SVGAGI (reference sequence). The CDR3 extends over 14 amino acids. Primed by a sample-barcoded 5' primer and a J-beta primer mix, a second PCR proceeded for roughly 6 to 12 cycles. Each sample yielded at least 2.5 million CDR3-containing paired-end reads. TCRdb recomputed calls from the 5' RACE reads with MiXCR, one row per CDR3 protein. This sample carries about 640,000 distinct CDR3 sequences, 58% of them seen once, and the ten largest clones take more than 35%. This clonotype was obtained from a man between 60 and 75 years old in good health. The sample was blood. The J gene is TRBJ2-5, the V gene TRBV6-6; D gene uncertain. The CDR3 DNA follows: TGTGCCAGCAGTCCTCGACGGTACCAAGAGACCCAGTACTTC. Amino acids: CASSPRRYQETQYF.